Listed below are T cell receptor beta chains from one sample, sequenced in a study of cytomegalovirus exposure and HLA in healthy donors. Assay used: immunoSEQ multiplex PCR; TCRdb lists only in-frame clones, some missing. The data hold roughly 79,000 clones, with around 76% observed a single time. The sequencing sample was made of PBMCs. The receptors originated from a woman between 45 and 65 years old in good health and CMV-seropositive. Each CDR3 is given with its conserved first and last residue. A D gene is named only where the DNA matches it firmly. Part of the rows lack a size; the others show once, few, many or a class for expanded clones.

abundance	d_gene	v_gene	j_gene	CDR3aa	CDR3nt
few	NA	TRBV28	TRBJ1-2	CASSLDSNYGYTF	TGTGCCAGCAGTCTGGACAGCAACTATGGCTACACCTTC
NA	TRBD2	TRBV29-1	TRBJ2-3	CSVGGRISDTQYF	TGCAGCGTTGGCGGGAGGATCTCAGATACGCAGTATTTT
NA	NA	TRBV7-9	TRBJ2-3	CASSSQARDTQYF	TGTGCCAGCAGCTCCCAGGCCCGAGATACGCAGTATTTT
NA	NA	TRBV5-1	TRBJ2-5	CASSQRETQYF	TGCGCCAGCAGCCAGCGGGAGACCCAGTACTTC
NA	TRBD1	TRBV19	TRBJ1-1	CASTNRGMNTEAFF	TGTGCCAGTACGAACAGGGGAATGAACACTGAAGCTTTCTTT
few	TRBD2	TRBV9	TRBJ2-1	CASEAGGYNEQFF	TGTGCCAGCGAAGCGGGAGGTTACAATGAGCAGTTCTTC
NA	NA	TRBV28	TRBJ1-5	CASSFQAGYQPQHF	TGTGCCAGCAGTTTTCAGGCGGGGTATCAGCCCCAGCATTTT
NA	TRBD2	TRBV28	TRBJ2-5	CASSLGGRLQETQYF	TGTGCCAGCAGTTTAGGCGGGAGGCTACAAGAGACCCAGTACTTC
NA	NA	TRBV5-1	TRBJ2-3	CASRLAEVPTDTQYF	TGCGCCAGCAGGTTAGCGGAGGTGCCCACAGATACGCAGTATTTT
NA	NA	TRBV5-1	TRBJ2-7	CASSLNPGGSYEQYF	TGCGCCAGCAGCTTGAATCCCGGAGGCTCCTACGAGCAGTACTTC
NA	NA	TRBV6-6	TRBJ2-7	CASSQDISSYEQYF	TGTGCCAGCAGTCAGGACATTAGCTCCTACGAGCAGTACTTC
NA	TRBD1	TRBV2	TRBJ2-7	CASSQGVGEQYF	TGTGCCAGCAGTCAGGGGGTAGGGGAGCAGTACTTC
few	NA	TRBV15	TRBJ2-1	CATSRDRRVQFF	TGTGCCACCAGCAGAGATAGGCGGGTACAGTTCTTC
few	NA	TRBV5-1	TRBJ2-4	CASSNRSGLLAKNIQYF	TGCGCCAGCAGCAACAGATCCGGATTACTAGCCAAAAACATTCAGTACTTC
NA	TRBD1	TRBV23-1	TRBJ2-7	CASTSGGYLTYEQYF	TGCGCCAGCACCTCAGGGGGTTATCTGACCTACGAGCAGTACTTC
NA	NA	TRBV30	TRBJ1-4	CAWSVLEKLFF	TGTGCCTGGAGTGTACTTGAAAAACTGTTTTTT
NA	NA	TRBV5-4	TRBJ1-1	CASSLKGDREAFF	TGTGCCAGCAGCTTGAAGGGTGACAGGGAAGCTTTCTTT
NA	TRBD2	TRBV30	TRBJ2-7	CAWNPSGTYEQYF	TGTGCCTGGAATCCTAGCGGAACCTACGAGCAGTACTTC
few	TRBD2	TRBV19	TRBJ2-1	CASSRREENNEQFF	TGTGCCAGTAGTCGGCGGGAGGAGAACAATGAGCAGTTCTTC
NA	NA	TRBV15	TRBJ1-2	CATSRDQTGGYTF	TGTGCCACCAGCAGAGATCAAACGGGGGGCTACACCTTC